Each of the 21 T cell receptor beta chains below was sequenced from the same sample in a study of regulatory T cells in long-lasting Graves disease. Libraries of TCR beta came from iRepertoire HTBI primers plus Arm-PCR of CDR3 regions. TCRdb used MiXCR to reprocess the multiplex PCR reads, holding one entry per CDR3 protein. In the table there are approximately 360,000 distinct CDR3 sequences, 20% to 25% of which are singletons. The time point denotes: persistent/refractory GD, antithyroid drugs over 5 years with positive TRAb. RNA from PBMCs was the source of the TCR library. Sequencing was performed on peripheral blood mononuclear cells (PBMCs), taken when the disease was refractory, from a patient treated with antithyroid drugs. These receptors were taken from a woman aged 40 to 50 with Graves disease.

This clonotype showed up many times. The rearrangement links TRBV7-2 to TRBJ1-2; possibly TRBD1 for D (5 bases). Trimming took 5 bases from V and 6 from J, leaving 10 bases between them. Germline V gene lookup returns CDR1 SGHTA and CDR2 FQGNSA. There are 12 residues in the CDR3. The chain's CDR3 is CASSLRGDGYTF. The CDR3 DNA follows: TGTGCCAGCAGCCTCCGGGGGGATGGCTACACCTTC. Full variable domain (outside the CDR3, taken from reference TRBV7-2 and TRBJ1-2): GAGVSQSPSNKVTEKGKDVELRCDPISGHTALYWYRQSLGQGLEFLIYFQGNSAPDKSGLPSDRFSAERTGGSVSTLTIQRTQQEDSAVYLCASSLRGDGYTFGSGTRLTVV.

This clonotype was observed a handful of times. The J gene is TRBJ2-4, the V gene TRBV7-9, with TRBD1 matching 8 bases. CDR3 length: 19 residues. Trimming cost V 6 bases and J 3 bases; bases outside gene matches: 19. Germline V gene sequence: CDR1 SEHNR, CDR2 FQNEAQ (reference sequence). The CDR3 DNA reads TGTGCCAGCAGAGAACGATTACAGGGGGATGGTGACGTCAAAAACATTCAGTACTTC. Translating it yields CASRERLQGDGDVKNIQYF.

Worth noting for this clonotype: One base away lies a much larger clone, so this may be a sequencing read error. This likely comes from a read error, as the CDR3 has no conserved phenylalanine or tryptophan at its end. The chain combines TRBV28 with TRBJ2-7; D is ambiguous. Deletions cut 6 bases from V and 3 bases from J, with 12 bases between. Germline values: CDR1 MDHEN, CDR2 SYDVKM. CDR3 length: 13 residues. As DNA, the CDR3 is TGTGCCAGCAGCTTAGGGAAATACTACGAGCAGTACTAC. Its protein product is CASSLGKYYEQYY.

This clonotype was seen only a few times. The chain couples TRBV5-1 to TRBJ2-2; D might be TRBD2 (6 bases). This CDR3 has 16 residues. Trimming pared 5 bases from V and 1 base from J, leaving 15 bases between. Germline V gene sequence: CDR1 SGHRS, CDR2 YFSETQ. CDR3 sequence: CASREEGTENTGELFF. The CDR3 DNA follows: TGCGCCAGCAGAGAAGAAGGGACTGAGAACACCGGGGAGCTGTTTTTT.

Ten or more counts support this clonotype. The rearrangement uses TRBV15 and TRBJ2-5; tentative D call: TRBD1 (5 bases). There are 16 residues in the CDR3. Deletions cut 5 bases from V and 5 bases from J, with 21 bases between. Germline assignment: CDR1 LNHNV and CDR2 YYDKDF (reference sequence). The CDR3 spells CATSLSTQGNRETQYF. The CDR3 nucleotides are TGTGCCACCAGCTTGTCAACTCAGGGCAACCGGGAGACCCAGTACTTC.

This clonotype was found many times. This chain connects TRBV28 to TRBJ1-6; TRBD1 agrees at 7 bases. The CDR3 is 14 amino acids. V gave up 8 bases and J gave up 7 bases; unmatched junction bases: 8. Germline V gives CDR1 MDHEN, CDR2 SYDVKM. The CDR3 reads CASFHGTVNSPLHF. The CDR3 nucleotides are TGTGCCAGCTTCCATGGGACAGTGAATTCACCCCTCCACTTT.

The J gene is TRBJ2-1, the V gene TRBV29-1; TRBD2 might be the D (6 bases). CDR1 SQVTM and CDR2 ANQGSEA come from the germline V gene. CDR3 length: 14 amino acids. Trimming took off 7 bases at V and 6 bases at J, with 19 bases between the two ends. The CDR3 here is CSAEGESGGNEQFF. As DNA, the CDR3 is TGCAGCGCGGAGGGCGAAAGTGGAGGCAATGAGCAGTTCTTC.

The chain combines TRBV7-9 with TRBJ2-1, with D possibly being TRBD1 or TRBD2 (5 bases each). The CDR3 runs to 16 residues. V lost 5 bases and J 3 bases, leaving 17 bases between the germline ends. Germline-derived CDR1 and CDR2 are SEHNR and FQNEAQ (reference sequence). In nucleotides, the CDR3 is TGTGCCAGCAGCCTATCTCTAGGGGAGAACTACAATGAGCAGTTCTTC. This translates into CASSLSLGENYNEQFF. Variable domain in full (rest from reference TRBV7-9 and TRBJ2-1): DTGVSQNPRHKITKRGQNVTFRCDPISEHNRLYWYRQTLGQGPEFLTYFQNEAQLEKSRLLSDRFSAERPKGSFSTLEIQRTEQGDSAMYLCASSLSLGENYNEQFFGPGTRLTVL.

This clonotype was observed many times. The chain has TRBV28 and TRBJ2-5; TRBD1 aligns across 7 bases. Germline V gives CDR1 MDHEN, CDR2 SYDVKM. J gave up 5 bases and V 6 bases, and 6 bases lay outside the gene matches. The CDR3 is made up of 13 amino acids. CDR3 residues: CASSSQGWETQYF. CDR3 bases: TGTGCCAGCAGCTCACAGGGGTGGGAGACCCAGTACTTC.

This clonotype was seen more than once but under ten times. V usage is TRBV2 and J usage is TRBJ2-7; the match to TRBD1 covers 8 bases. V was pared by 4 bases and J by 7 bases, with 6 bases of the junction left unmatched. Germline V gene lookup returns CDR1 SNHLY and CDR2 FYNNEI. The CDR3 totals 13 residues. The CDR3 nucleotides are TGTGCCAGCAGTGTCGTTACAGGGGGAGAGCAGTACTTC. Translation gives CASSVVTGGEQYF.

The chain has TRBV18 and TRBJ2-1; 7 nucleotides line up with TRBD2. CDR3 length: 14 amino acids. Germline CDR1 KGHSH, CDR2 LQKENI. Losses at the gene ends were 0 bases for V and 15 bases for J; bases not matched to a gene: 11. Written as DNA, the CDR3 is TGTGCCAGCTCACCACCGGGGCTCGCTAGCGGACGGTTCTTC. Its translation: CASSPPGLASGRFF.

The V call is TRBV5-6, the J call TRBJ2-2, with D possibly matching TRBD2 (5 bases). Trimming removed 0 bases from V and 0 bases from J, with 18 bases in between. Germline CDR1 SGHDT, CDR2 YYEEEE. The CDR3 consists of 19 residues. The DNA for the CDR3 is TGTGCCAGCAGCTTGGGGCTGGGGTTGAGGGCGTCGAACACCGGGGAGCTGTTTTTT. Protein sequence: CASSLGLGLRASNTGELFF. The full variable domain, in which reference TRBV5-6 and TRBJ2-2 provide the parts outside the CDR3, is DAGVTQSPTHLIKTRGQQVTLRCSPKSGHDTVSWYQQALGQGPQFIFQYYEEEERQRGNFPDRFSGHQFPNYSSELNVNALLLGDSALYLCASSLGLGLRASNTGELFFGEGSRLTVL.

This clonotype was found many times. This chain joins TRBV12-3 or TRBV12-4 and TRBJ1-1; D remains unclear. There are 12 residues in the CDR3. V was pared by 4 bases and J by 1 base, with 4 bases between. The CDR3 coding sequence is TGTGCCAGCAGTTACTCGAACACTGAAGCTTTCTTT. This encodes CASSYSNTEAFF.

This clonotype showed up many times. The genes are TRBV12-3 or TRBV12-4 and TRBJ2-5; a possible D gene is TRBD1 (5 bases). This CDR3 comprises 14 residues. Trimming took off 3 bases at V and 3 bases at J, with 11 bases between the two ends. The CDR3 region has the DNA TGTGCCAGCAGTTTTCGACAGCCTAAAGAGACCCAGTACTTC. This encodes CASSFRQPKETQYF.

Details on this clonotype: This sequence may be a read error, since a much larger clone differs from it by one base. V usage is TRBV20-1 and J usage is TRBJ1-5, with no clear D. CDR1 is DFQATT and CDR2 is SNEGSKA in the germline V gene (reference sequence). The CDR3 is 13 amino acids. The CDR3 is CSARSTVNRPQHF. The CDR3 nucleotides are TGCAGTGCTAGATCCACTGTCAATCGGCCCCAGCATTTT.

This clonotype was seen many times. Its ends do not fully match the called genes, so a read error is possible. This chain uses TRBV6-1 with TRBJ2-5; TRBD2 is a possible D gene (5 bases). This CDR3 is built from 13 residues. The germline V gene has CDR1 MNHNS and CDR2 SASEGT. CDR3 in amino acids: CASSRAGGETQYF. CDR3 sequence (DNA): TGCGCCAGCAGTCGCGCTGGAGGAGAGACCCAGTACTTC.

This clonotype was detected once. The chain carries TRBV20-1 and TRBJ2-7; 7 positions agree with TRBD1. CDR1 is DFQATT and CDR2 is SNEGSKA in the germline V gene (reference sequence). The CDR3 has 15 amino acids. The V gene end was trimmed by 1 base and the J gene end by 0 bases; junction bases not matched to a gene: 6. The CDR3 bases are TGCAGTGCTAGAGTAACAGGGGACGTCTCCTACGAGCAGTACTTC. This gives the protein CSARVTGDVSYEQYF.

The table lists this clonotype with a few counts. The chain carries TRBV12-3 or TRBV12-4 and TRBJ1-1; 9 bases are shared with TRBD1. The CDR3 length is 19 residues. Germline trimming cut 4 bases from V and 0 bases from J; bases unmatched to any gene: 15. CDR3: CASSSIPYRGLEMNTEAFF. In DNA, the CDR3 is TGTGCCAGCAGTTCTATTCCGTACAGGGGGCTGGAGATGAACACTGAAGCTTTCTTT.

This clonotype was seen a handful of times. The V call is TRBV24-1, the J call TRBJ2-1, with a possible D match to TRBD2 (5 bases). V was pared by 6 bases and J by 9 bases, with 26 bases between. Per the germline V gene, CDR1 is KGHDR and CDR2 is SFDVKD. This CDR3 region has 17 residues. The CDR3 is CATSPQRRITWVGEQFF. In nucleotides, the CDR3 is TGTGCCACCAGTCCCCAGAGGAGGATAACCTGGGTGGGTGAGCAGTTCTTC.

This clonotype was seen only a few times. CDR3 sequence reads: CATSRDLFGSYNQPQHF. The CDR3 region has the DNA TGTGCCACCAGCAGAGATCTCTTCGGGAGCTACAATCAGCCCCAGCATTTT. The gene calls are TRBV15 and TRBJ1-5, with D unclear. This CDR3 is 17 amino acids long. V lost 0 bases, J lost 3 bases, and 15 bases lay in between. Germline V CDR1 and CDR2: LNHNV, YYDKDF (reference sequence).

This rearrangement joins TRBV20-1 to TRBJ2-7; D is unclear. V lost 6 bases, J lost 2 bases, and 17 bases lay in between. CDR3 length: 14 amino acids. From germline, CDR1 is DFQATT and CDR2 SNEGSKA (reference sequence). The CDR3 loop reads CSATALGRTYEQYF. The CDR3 DNA reads as TGCAGTGCCACAGCGTTAGGAAGGACCTACGAGCAGTACTTC.